These 30 T cell receptor beta chains were sequenced from one sample in a study of cytomegalovirus exposure and HLA in healthy donors. This PCR relied on a set of 60 Vbeta primers and 13 Jbeta primers. The data were produced by immunoSEQ multiplex PCR, yet TCRdb's version contains in-frame clones alone and is incomplete. This table holds a few hundred thousand clones, around 77% found once. Input material: PBMCs. The receptors shown here come from a woman aged 30 to 39 in good health and CMV-seronegative.

V gene TRBV7-2 combines with J gene TRBJ2-5; TRBD2 aligns across 13 bases. The CDR3 spans 14 residues. Germline-derived CDR1 and CDR2 are SGHTA and FQGNSA. The J segment lost 13 bases and the V segment lost 5 bases, leaving 10 bases of the junction unmatched. The CDR3 loop reads CASSPGTSGVGWYF. CDR3 bases: TGTGCCAGCAGCCCAGGGACTAGCGGGGTGGGGTGGTACTTC.

The V gene is TRBV27, the J gene TRBJ2-3; possibly TRBD2 for D (6 bases). The germline CDR1 and CDR2 sequences are MNHEY and SMNVEV (reference sequence). V lost 5 bases, J lost 3 bases, and 21 bases lay in between. The CDR3 loop spans 17 amino acids. This CDR3 is CASSPLGDWGRTDTQYF. The DNA of the CDR3 is TGTGCCAGCAGTCCTCTTGGGGACTGGGGAAGGACAGATACGCAGTATTTT.

There are a few counts of this clone. The CDR3 nucleotides are TGCGCCAGCAGCTTGGGGGGGCCCACTGAAGCTTTCTTT. The encoded protein is CASSLGGPTEAFF. The rearrangement links TRBV5-1 to TRBJ1-1; D is perhaps TRBD1 (6 bases). Germline V gene data show CDR1 as SGHRS and CDR2 as YFSETQ. The ends were cut back, 0 bases at V and 4 bases at J, with 7 bases in the middle. The CDR3 is 13 residues long.

This sequence joins TRBV11-2 and TRBJ1-3; D not certain. The CDR3 spans 13 residues. Deletions cut 2 bases from V and 8 bases from J, with 10 bases between. Germline CDR1 and CDR2: SGHAT and FQNNGV. CDR3: CASSLSEGYTIYF. The CDR3 coding sequence is TGTGCCAGCAGCTTAAGCGAAGGATACACCATATATTTT.

For this clone: No conserved phenylalanine or tryptophan ends this CDR3, so it is likely a read error. The CDR3 DNA reads as TGTGCCAGCATCGAGGCACTGAACACTGAAGCTTTCCTT. The encoded protein is CASIEALNTEAFL. This chain joins TRBV7-9 and TRBJ1-1; no reliable D call. Germline lookup yields CDR1 SEHNR and CDR2 FQNEAQ (reference sequence). The CDR3 contains 13 residues. V was pared by 7 bases and J by 0 bases, with 9 bases between.

The rearrangement uses TRBV7-9 and TRBJ1-1; 8 bases are a match to TRBD1. The length of the CDR3 is 14 residues. Germline V gene sequence: CDR1 SEHNR, CDR2 FQNEAQ (reference sequence). The trim removed 0 bases at V and 6 bases at J, leaving 3 bases unmatched. The CDR3 reads CASSLASTGAEAFF. CDR3 sequence (DNA): TGTGCCAGCAGCTTAGCGTCGACAGGGGCTGAAGCTTTCTTT.

The chain links TRBV19 to TRBJ1-6; tentatively, D is TRBD1 (5 bases). Germline-derived CDR1 and CDR2 are LNHDA and SQIVND (reference sequence). The CDR3 consists of 16 residues. Trimming shortened V by 5 bases and J by 7 bases, and 18 bases separated the two germline ends. This chain's CDR3 is CASSLRRDGLNSPLHF. As DNA, the CDR3 is TGTGCCAGTAGTCTCCGACGGGACGGACTAAATTCACCCCTCCACTTT.

This clone occurred a few times. The J gene is TRBJ1-1, the V gene TRBV19; D not certain. Germline V CDR1 and CDR2: LNHDA, SQIVND (reference sequence). This CDR3 has 14 residues. Trimming pared 3 bases from V and 4 bases from J, leaving 12 bases between. DNA of the CDR3: TGTGCCAGTAGTATCGAAGGGAGGGTCACTGAAGCTTTCTTT. Its translation: CASSIEGRVTEAFF.

CDR3 protein: CASSWGQGANEQFF. Here the CDR3 DNA reads TGTGCCAGCAGTTGGGGACAGGGGGCGAATGAGCAGTTCTTC. The chain carries TRBV27 and TRBJ2-1; 12 bases are shared with TRBD1. CDR1 and CDR2 (germline): MNHEY, SMNVEV (reference sequence). The CDR3 runs 14 residues. The trim removed 4 bases at V and 7 bases at J, leaving 2 bases unmatched.

This chain links TRBV25-1 with TRBJ1-6; a weak D match, TRBD1 (5 bases). This CDR3 region has 12 residues. V was trimmed by 8 bases and J by 10 bases, leaving 12 bases between them. CDR1 is MGHDK and CDR2 is SYGVNS in the germline V gene. The CDR3: CASGSGVSPLHF. In DNA form, the CDR3 reads TGTGCCAGCGGTTCGGGGGTCTCACCCCTCCACTTT.

The CDR3 loop is CSVGGTTIGQETQYF. CDR3 coding DNA: TGCAGCGTTGGAGGGACTACCATTGGACAAGAGACCCAGTACTTC. The chain recombines TRBV29-1 with TRBJ2-5; 7 nucleotides line up with TRBD2. The V gene end was trimmed by 4 bases and the J gene end by 2 bases; junction bases not matched to a gene: 10. The CDR3 runs 15 residues. Germline values: CDR1 SQVTM, CDR2 ANQGSEA.

This chain connects TRBV5-1 to TRBJ2-5; 8 bases align to TRBD1. Germline values: CDR1 SGHRS, CDR2 YFSETQ. The J segment lost 6 bases and the V segment lost 1 base, leaving 5 bases of the junction unmatched. The CDR3 is made up of 14 amino acids. Here the CDR3 DNA reads TGCGCCAGCAGCTTGCCACAGGGGGGAAAGACCCAGTACTTC. Its protein product is CASSLPQGGKTQYF.

The chain recombines TRBV5-1 with TRBJ1-2, with 12 bases aligning to TRBD1. J was trimmed by 8 bases and V by 3 bases; bases with no gene match: 8. Germline values: CDR1 SGHRS, CDR2 YFSETQ. The CDR3 runs 15 residues. The CDR3 coding sequence is TGCGCCAGCAGCTGGGGGACAGGGGGCCCGGGGGGCTACACCTTC. Its protein product is CASSWGTGGPGGYTF.

The V and J genes are TRBV4-2 and TRBJ2-3; tentative D call: TRBD2 (7 bases). V was clipped by 3 bases and J by 3 bases, with 16 bases between them. The CDR3 length is 16 residues. CDR1 is LGHNA, CDR2 YNFKEQ, per germline. CDR3 nucleotide sequence: TGTGCCAGCAGCCAGGGGGGGGCGGCTCGTACAGATACGCAGTATTTT. This sequence encodes CASSQGGAARTDTQYF.

The chain joins TRBV9 to TRBJ2-7; D is unclear. Germline V CDR1 and CDR2: SGDLS, YYNGEE. Trimming pared 0 bases from V and 0 bases from J, leaving 7 bases between. CDR3 length equals 14 residues. The CDR3 bases are TGTGCCAGCAGCGTAGTCGGTAGCTCCTACGAGCAGTACTTC. Its translation: CASSVVGSSYEQYF.

Comment on this clone: In this CDR3 the conserved last residue, phenylalanine or tryptophan, is missing, so a read error is likely. This chain connects TRBV29-1 to TRBJ1-1, with D unresolved. The germline V gene has CDR1 SQVTM and CDR2 ANQGSEA. V dropped 7 bases and J dropped 2 bases, with 11 bases sitting between them. This CDR3 has 12 amino acids. The CDR3 DNA reads as TGCAGCGACAGACGGGGAAACACTGAAGCTTTCTTG. It specifies CSDRRGNTEAFL.

The J gene is TRBJ1-5, the V gene TRBV19, with a weak D call TRBD1 (5 bases). V lost 1 base and J lost 0, with 7 bases in between. Germline CDR1 and CDR2: LNHDA and SQIVND (reference sequence). The CDR3 has 15 residues. The CDR3 nucleotides are TGTGCCAGTAGTATAGCAGGGTTTAGCAATCAGCCCCAGCATTTT. Translation: CASSIAGFSNQPQHF. Filled out from reference TRBV19 and TRBJ1-5, the complete variable domain reads DGGITQSPKYLFRKEGQNVTLSCEQNLNHDAMYWYRQDPGQGLRLIYYSQIVNDFQKGDIAEGYSVSREKKESFPLTVTSAQKNPTAFYLCASSIAGFSNQPQHFGDGTRLSIL.

V is TRBV19 and J is TRBJ1-1; 10 bases agree with TRBD1. The CDR3 runs 16 residues. J lost 1 base, V lost 4 bases, and 6 bases had no gene match. The germline V gene has CDR1 LNHDA and CDR2 SQIVND (reference sequence). The CDR3 reads CASSKGQGRPNTEAFF. CDR3 in DNA: TGTGCCAGTAGTAAGGGACAGGGGCGTCCGAACACTGAAGCTTTCTTT.

The rearrangement joins TRBV11-1 to TRBJ2-7; weak D call: TRBD2 (5 bases). The V gene lost 1 base and the J gene lost 3 bases, with 10 bases spanning the gap. The CDR3 consists of 14 residues. From germline, CDR1 is SGHAT and CDR2 FQDESV (reference sequence). The CDR3 DNA reads as TGTGCCAGCAGCTTAGGGGGAGAGAACTACGAGCAGTACTTC. This gives the protein CASSLGGENYEQYF.

Note on this clone: The same CDR3 arises from other DNA sequences in this sample as well. V usage is TRBV9 and J usage is TRBJ1-5; D is unresolved. Deletions cut 0 bases from V and 4 bases from J, with 8 bases between. The CDR3 is 14 residues long. CDR1 is SGDLS and CDR2 is YYNGEE in the germline V gene. The CDR3 loop is CASSVGGGNQPQHF. CDR3 coding DNA: TGTGCCAGCAGCGTAGGCGGCGGGAATCAGCCCCAGCATTTT.

The V and J genes are TRBV6-1 and TRBJ1-2; TRBD1 aligns across 7 bases. This CDR3 region has 14 residues. V shed 7 bases and J 7 bases; nucleotides not matched to a gene: 12. Germline V gene data show CDR1 as MNHNS and CDR2 as SASEGT. The chain's CDR3 is CASTLWERGPGYTF. The CDR3 DNA reads TGTGCCAGCACCCTTTGGGAGAGGGGGCCTGGCTACACCTTC.

The chain couples TRBV2 to TRBJ1-1, with D unresolved. The CDR3 has 12 amino acids. Trimming cost V 6 bases and J 4 bases, with 9 bases left between them. Germline V lookup: CDR1 SNHLY, CDR2 FYNNEI. The CDR3 protein is CASRREGTEAFF. In nucleotides, the CDR3 is TGTGCCAGCAGGAGGGAAGGCACTGAAGCTTTCTTT.

The rearrangement joins TRBV7-9 to TRBJ2-1; TRBD2 matches 14 bases. The CDR3 consists of 17 residues. V lost 3 bases to trimming and J lost 4 bases; unmatched junction nucleotides: 5. Germline CDR1 reads SEHNR; CDR2 reads FQNEAQ (reference sequence). CDR3 loop: CASSFGTSGSSYNEQFF. The CDR3 bases are TGTGCCAGCAGCTTCGGGACTAGCGGGAGCTCTTACAATGAGCAGTTCTTC.

The chain links TRBV30 to TRBJ2-2, with 7 bases matching TRBD1. V was clipped by 1 base and J by 8 bases; unmatched bases: 7. This CDR3 spans 14 amino acids. Germline CDR1 GTSNPN, CDR2 SVGIG (reference sequence). Here the CDR3 reads CAWSEGGATGELFF. For the CDR3, the DNA is TGTGCCTGGAGTGAAGGGGGCGCAACGGGGGAGCTGTTTTTT.

The chain uses TRBV19 and TRBJ2-1, with 7 bases lining up with TRBD1. The junction had 1 base not matched to a gene; V was cut back by 4 bases and J by 4 bases. From germline, CDR1 is LNHDA and CDR2 SQIVND (reference sequence). The CDR3 is 13 residues long. CDR3 residues: CASSTGQYNEQFF. For the CDR3, the DNA is TGTGCCAGTAGTACGGGACAGTACAATGAGCAGTTCTTC.

This chain joins TRBV5-1 and TRBJ1-3; the D is unclear. Germline V gene lookup returns CDR1 SGHRS and CDR2 YFSETQ. The V end was cut by 0 bases, the J end by 2 bases, with 6 bases between. This CDR3 has 14 amino acids. The CDR3 coding sequence is TGCGCCAGCAGCTTGGCCGGGACTGGAAACACCATATATTTT. Translation: CASSLAGTGNTIYF.

The rearrangement links TRBV30 to TRBJ1-6; D unresolved. V was clipped by 2 bases and J by 4 bases, with 24 bases between them. Germline V CDR1 and CDR2: GTSNPN, SVGIG (reference sequence). The CDR3 spans 19 residues. For the CDR3, the DNA is TGTGCCTGGAGTCTTTCGGGGAAAACAAGTGTCCCGTATAATTCACCCCTCCACTTT. Translated, it gives CAWSLSGKTSVPYNSPLHF.

This clone was picked up a small number of times. This sample includes further DNA sequences coding for the same CDR3. The gene calls are TRBV7-9 and TRBJ2-2; D might be TRBD2 (6 bases). Germline CDR1 is SEHNR and CDR2 is FQNEAQ (reference sequence). CDR3 size: 17 residues. The V end was cut by 5 bases, the J end by 4 bases, with 20 bases between. The CDR3 sequence: CASSHPITGVFTGELFF. In DNA form, the CDR3 reads TGTGCCAGCAGCCACCCTATAACGGGAGTTTTCACCGGGGAGCTGTTTTTT.

The chain is built from TRBV27 and TRBJ2-7, with 9 bases matching TRBD1. This CDR3 has 16 amino acids. V was pared by 3 bases and J by 1 base, with 7 bases of the junction left unmatched. Germline CDR1 reads MNHEY; CDR2 reads SMNVEV (reference sequence). Written as DNA, the CDR3 is TGTGCCAGCAGTTTTTTTTGGGACAGGGCTTCCTACGAGCAGTACTTC. Amino acid sequence: CASSFFWDRASYEQYF.

The chain recombines TRBV9 with TRBJ2-2; 8 bases are a match to TRBD1. Trimming at V came to 4 bases and at J to 6 bases, leaving 8 bases not matched to a gene. The CDR3 is 15 residues long. The V gene's germline CDR1 is SGDLS and CDR2 YYNGEE. DNA for the CDR3: TGTGCCAGCAGCACACAGGGGGGTAGGGCCGGGGAGCTGTTTTTT. Translating gives CASSTQGGRAGELFF.